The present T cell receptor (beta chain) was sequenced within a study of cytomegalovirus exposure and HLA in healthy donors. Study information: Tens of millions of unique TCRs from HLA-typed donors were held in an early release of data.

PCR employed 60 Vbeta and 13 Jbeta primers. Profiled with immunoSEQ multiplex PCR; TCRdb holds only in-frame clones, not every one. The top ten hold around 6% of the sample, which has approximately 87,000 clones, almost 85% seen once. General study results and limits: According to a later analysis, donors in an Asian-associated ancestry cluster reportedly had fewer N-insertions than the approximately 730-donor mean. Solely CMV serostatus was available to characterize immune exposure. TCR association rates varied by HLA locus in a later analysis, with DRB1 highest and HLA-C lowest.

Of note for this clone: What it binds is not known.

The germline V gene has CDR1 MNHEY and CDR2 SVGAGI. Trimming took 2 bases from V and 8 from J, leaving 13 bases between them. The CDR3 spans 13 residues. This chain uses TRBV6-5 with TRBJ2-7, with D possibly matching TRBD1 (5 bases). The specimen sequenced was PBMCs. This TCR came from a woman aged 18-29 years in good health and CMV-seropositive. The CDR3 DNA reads TGTGCCAGCAGTTACGGGGATCCAGGGCAGCAGTACTTC. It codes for CASSYGDPGQQYF.